The clone carrying this T cell receptor (beta chain) appeared a few times. Time point: sample taken at primary tumor resection. The donors were approximately 65 patients with non-small cell lung cancer that was early-stage and untreated. Whole RNA obtained from tumor, nontumor lung or frozen PBMC underwent sequencing without sorting. The CDR3 spans 13 residues. The germline gives CDR1 MNHNY, CDR2 SVGAGI (reference sequence). V lost 2 bases and J lost 5, with 9 bases in between. This sample is part of a study of spatial heterogeneity in lung cancer. Study at large: The average count in raw reads for each unique TCR and UMI combination exceeded nine appearances.

TCR cDNA molecules were tagged individually, and each one carried a unique molecular identifier. MiXCR, applied by TCRdb to the 5' RACE reads, yields one record per CDR3 protein. The sample consists of about 92,000 distinct CDR3 sequences, 9.5% to 15% of them appearing once. V usage is TRBV6-6 and J usage is TRBJ2-5; D is possibly TRBD1 (6 bases). This receptor was taken from a male donor with early-stage non-small cell lung cancer. Sequences were derived from PBMCs, sampled at surgery. CDR3 in DNA: TGTGCCAGCAGTTACCTGAGGGGGGAGACCCAGTACTTC. Its protein product is CASSYLRGETQYF.